These T cell receptor beta chains were read from a single sample in a study of T-cell reconstitution after alpha-beta-depleted transplantation in children. MiXCR was run by TCRdb on the PCR reads, yielding one entry per CDR3 protein. The sample holds approximately 630,000 distinct CDR3 sequences, about an eighth seen once. Specimen: PBMCs, collected before TCRalphabeta/CD19-depleted stem cell transplant. These TCRs come from a girl aged 2 to 10 with congenital amegakaryocytic thrombocytopenia, due to receive a stem cell transplant. Each CDR3 is given with its conserved first and last residue. The order of the fields is D gene, CDR3 length, J gene, V gene, clone size, CDR3 DNA, CDR3 protein. D genes are given only for firm matches. Clone size is shown for a subset of rows, as once, few, many or a class of expanded clone.

.,13,TRBJ2-7,TRBV28,few,TGTGCCAGCAGTTTACTGCGGCCGGTCGAGCAGTACTTC,CASSLLRPVEQYF
.,13,TRBJ2-2,TRBV29-1,many,TGCAGCGTTCGAGAGCTAGTGTTCGGGGAGCTGTTTTTT,CSVRELVFGELFF
.,17,TRBJ2-3,TRBV4-1,few,TGCGCCAGCAGCCAACCACTCCAACTCGTGGCCACAGATACGCAGTATTTT,CASSQPLQLVATDTQYF
.,16,TRBJ2-5,TRBV28,.,TGTGCCAGCAGTTTTCTTCTCGGGGAGTACCAAGAGACCCAGTACTTC,CASSFLLGEYQETQYF
.,18,TRBJ1-1,TRBV12-3/TRBV12-4,many,TGTGCCAGCAGTTCGTTTCTGTGGGGGCGGCGGTCGGGCACTGAAGCTTTCTTT,CASSSFLWGRRSGTEAFF
.,15,TRBJ2-3,TRBV28,few,TGTGCCAGCAGAAGATCCGGGGCTAGCACAGATACGCAGTATTTT,CASRRSGASTDTQYF
TRBD2,17,TRBJ2-7,TRBV5-1,many,TGCGCCAGCAGCTTGGGAGTAGCGGGAGGGCCGGGGAACGAGCAGTACTTC,CASSLGVAGGPGNEQYF
.,12,TRBJ2-2,TRBV3-1,many,TGTGCCAGCAGCCCCAGGGGCGGGGAGCTGTTTTTT,CASSPRGGELFF
TRBD1,15,TRBJ2-2,TRBV30,.,TGTGCCTGGACGAGAACAGGGGGTTGGACCGGGGAGCTGTTTTTT,CAWTRTGGWTGELFF
.,13,TRBJ2-4,TRBV3-1,few,TGTGCCAGCAGCCAGGCCGGGAACCACATTCAGTACTTC,CASSQAGNHIQYF
.,13,TRBJ2-1,TRBV20-1,many,TGCAGTGCTAGCCCCCGATTCCTCAATGAGCAGTTCTTC,CSASPRFLNEQFF
.,16,TRBJ1-5,TRBV7-2,.,TGTGCCAGCAGCTTAGTGGGAGGAAGGAGCAATCAGCCCCAGCATTTT,CASSLVGGRSNQPQHF
TRBD1,19,TRBJ2-4,TRBV3-1,.,TGTGCCAGCTGCCCCCCGACCCTACAGGGGGCAGTAGGCAAAAACATTCAGTACTTC,CASCPPTLQGAVGKNIQYF
.,16,TRBJ2-1,TRBV4-1,many,TGCGCCAGCAGGTTTATAGCGGAAAGCTCCTACAATGAGCAGTTCTTC,CASRFIAESSYNEQFF
.,15,TRBJ2-5,TRBV7-2,few,TGTGCCAGCAGCTATAGGGGGAGCCGATGGGAGACCCAGTACTTC,CASSYRGSRWETQYF
.,14,TRBJ2-3,TRBV20-1,many,TGCAGTGCTACCGGGACAACCCGCACAGATACGCAGTATTTT,CSATGTTRTDTQYF
.,15,TRBJ2-1,TRBV20-1,many,TGCAGTGCTAGATACCGGGTCTCGTGGTACAATGAGCAGTTCTTC,CSARYRVSWYNEQFF
TRBD1,13,TRBJ2-5,TRBV19,.,TGTGCCAGTTCCACAGGGGGCATTGAGACCCAGTACTTC,CASSTGGIETQYF
TRBD1,16,TRBJ1-1,TRBV12-3/TRBV12-4,many,TGTGCCAGCAGTTTAGAGACAGGGAGCAGTAACACTGAAGCTTTCTTT,CASSLETGSSNTEAFF
.,17,TRBJ2-1,TRBV9,.,TGTGCCAGCAGCGTAGAATTCACGAGACTGACGGCAAATGAGCAGTTCTTC,CASSVEFTRLTANEQFF
TRBD1,12,TRBJ2-4,TRBV7-9,many,TGTGCCAGCAGCTTAATAATTGGGGACAGTGAATTC,CASSLIIGDSEF
TRBD2,16,TRBJ2-7,TRBV4-1,few,TGCGCCAGCAGCCAAGGGGGCGGGAGGGCAGATTACGAGCAGTACTTC,CASSQGGGRADYEQYF
TRBD2,19,TRBJ2-7,TRBV4-1,.,TGCGCCAGCAGCCAAAGGACTAGCGGGGTGTACTCAATTTCCTACGAGCAGTACTTC,CASSQRTSGVYSISYEQYF
.,12,TRBJ2-3,TRBV12-5,few,TGTGCTAGTGGTTTCTACACAGATACGCAGTATTTT,CASGFYTDTQYF
TRBD2,16,TRBJ2-7,TRBV7-9,.,TGTGCCAGCAGCTTAACTAGCGGGCCCGCCTCCTACGAGCAGTACTTC,CASSLTSGPASYEQYF
.,15,TRBJ2-3,TRBV21-1,many,TGTGCCAGCAGCAAAGGCGGGGATACTACAGATACGCAGTATTTT,CASSKGGDTTDTQYF
TRBD2,16,TRBJ2-7,TRBV6-1,.,TGTGCCAGCAGTGCGCATAAAGCGGGAGGCGCAGGTGAGCAGTACTTC,CASSAHKAGGAGEQYF
TRBD2,16,TRBJ2-7,TRBV29-1,many,TGCAGCGTTTCCGGATTGAGAGCGGGGGCCACCTACGAGCAGTACTTC,CSVSGLRAGATYEQYF
TRBD1,15,TRBJ1-2,TRBV10-3,many,TGTGCCACCCAAGTCCCGACCAGGGGGGACTATGGCTACACCTTC,CATQVPTRGDYGYTF
TRBD1,13,TRBJ1-1,TRBV20-1,many,TGCAGTGCTCGACAGGGTTCAGGAACTGAAGCTTTCTTT,CSARQGSGTEAFF
.,14,TRBJ2-5,TRBV30,.,TGTGCCTGGAGTATGGTCGGAATAGAAGAGACCCAGTACTTC,CAWSMVGIEETQYF
.,15,TRBJ1-5,TRBV20-1,few,TGCAGTGCTCTAAAGGACAGTCCATTCAATCAGCCCCAGCATTTT,CSALKDSPFNQPQHF
.,12,TRBJ1-5,TRBV29-1,few,TGCAGCGTTGCGTACGCTAATCAGCCCCAGCATTTT,CSVAYANQPQHF